This T cell receptor (beta chain) comes out of a study of shared clonotypes between healthy human individuals. The germline V and J ends were trimmed by 2 bases and 8 bases, with 16 bases remaining between them. Germline CDR1 reads SGHRS; CDR2 reads YFSETQ. This CDR3 is 14 amino acids long. This clone has a single count. Only CD45RO-negative cells positively selected for CCR7 counted as naive CD8 cells, so terminally differentiated effector memory CD45RA+ cells were excluded. Generated by immunoSEQ multiplex PCR, the TCRdb table keeps only in-frame clones and is missing some. Counted here are more than 2 million clones, just over 90% occurring once; the ten biggest clones make up under 2%.

The chain uses TRBV5-1 and TRBJ1-2; D not certain. Material for sequencing was naive CD8+ T cells from PBMCs. The source is a man between 18 and 35 years old in good health. Some clones in this sample may be carry-over from other donors' samples. The CDR3: CASSFVSQAIGYTF. The CDR3 DNA reads TGCGCCAGCAGCTTTGTTTCCCAGGCGATCGGCTACACCTTC.